This T cell receptor beta chain derives from a study of blood T cells in healthy people across ages. A second roughly 6 to 12 cycle PCR used barcoded and J-beta primers. MiXCR, run by TCRdb on the 5' RACE reads, gives a single entry per CDR3 protein. The sample lists about a million distinct CDR3 sequences, about two fifths occurring once. Study results and caveats: Older individuals had lower TCR beta diversity per million T cells (the decline was roughly linear). Unknown CMV status may confound age-related changes in expanded clones. Naive T cell percentage showed a strong correlation with the diversity of TCR beta.

Trimming took off 0 bases at V and 3 bases at J, with 5 bases between the two ends. CDR3 length: 14 amino acids. The germline V gene has CDR1 LGHNA and CDR2 YNFKEQ. On this clonotype itself: The antigen is not known.

The J gene is TRBJ2-2, the V gene TRBV4-2; D remains ambiguous. This TCR derives from a man aged 18 to 29 in good health. Sequenced sample: blood. Here the CDR3 DNA reads TGTGCCAGCAGCCAAGATCGGCACACCGGGGAGCTGTTTTTT. This translates into CASSQDRHTGELFF.